The entry below describes one T cell receptor beta chain. As yet, its antigen is unknown. Germline V gene sequence: CDR1 GTSNPN, CDR2 SVGIG (reference sequence). The CDR3 extends over 14 amino acids. V lost 5 bases, J lost 5 bases, and 15 bases lay in between. This entry belongs to a study of shared clonotypes between healthy human individuals. Regarding the study as a whole: Compared with memory subsets, naive subsets generally had larger estimated richness.

Donors had no recently reported acute infections or vaccinations and were HIV-negative. A CD45RA+ naive subset and a CD45RA-negative memory subset were split from CD4+ cells. Under the authors' procedure: Without quality scores, immunoSEQ junctional reads could not be filtered like full-length reads. Sequenced by immunoSEQ multiplex PCR; TCRdb stores in-frame clones only, minus some. From that table come the V and J calls and clone size; the DNA was used to work out D and trimming. The table lists hundreds of thousands of clones, around two thirds of them singletons. The genes are TRBV30 and TRBJ2-2; D not resolved. The TCR originated in a woman aged 30 to 39 in good health. The sample comprised memory CD4+ T cells sorted from blood. Subset indicated: CD45RA-negative fraction. CDR3 loop: CAWGVLHPTGELFF. The DNA for the CDR3 is TGTGCCTGGGGGGTACTACATCCAACCGGGGAGCTGTTTTTT.